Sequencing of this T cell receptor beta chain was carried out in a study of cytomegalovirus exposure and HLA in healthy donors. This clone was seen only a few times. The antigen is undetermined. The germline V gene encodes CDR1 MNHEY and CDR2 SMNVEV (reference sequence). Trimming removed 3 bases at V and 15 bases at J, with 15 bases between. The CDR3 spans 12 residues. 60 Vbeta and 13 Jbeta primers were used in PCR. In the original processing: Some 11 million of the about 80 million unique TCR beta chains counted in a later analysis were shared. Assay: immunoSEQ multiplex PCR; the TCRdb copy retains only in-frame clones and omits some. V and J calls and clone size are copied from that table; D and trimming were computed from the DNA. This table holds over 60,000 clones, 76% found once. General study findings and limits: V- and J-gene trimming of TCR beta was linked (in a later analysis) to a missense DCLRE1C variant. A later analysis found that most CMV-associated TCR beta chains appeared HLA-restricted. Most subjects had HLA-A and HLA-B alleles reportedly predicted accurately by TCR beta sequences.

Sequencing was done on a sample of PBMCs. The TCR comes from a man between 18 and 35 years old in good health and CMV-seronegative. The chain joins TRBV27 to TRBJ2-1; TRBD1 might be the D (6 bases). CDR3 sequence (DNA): TGTGCCAGCAGTTTCGGGTACAGGGATGTGTTCTTC. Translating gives CASSFGYRDVFF.